A selection of T cell receptor beta chains follows, all from one sample in a study of CXCR3-negative and CXCR3-positive naive CD8 T cells. From its re-call of the 5' RACE reads, TCRdb lists each CDR3 protein once, without DNA. This listing includes some 130,000 distinct CDR3 sequences. Source material: naive CXCR3- CD8+ T cells from blood. These receptors all come from a human donor in good health. Some clones in this sample may be carry-over from other donors' samples. The CDR3 runs from the conserved cysteine through the conserved F or W. Each record gives: V gene, J gene, CDR3 protein.

>TRBV5-6|TRBJ2-2
CASSFSVLRELFF
>TRBV29-1|TRBJ2-2
CSVTPANTGELFF
>TRBV7-8|TRBJ1-2
CASSLAGADYGYTF
>TRBV28|TRBJ2-7
CASSPMGGTGYEQYF
>TRBV12-3/TRBV12-4|TRBJ1-1
CASNGLMNTEAFF
>TRBV11-2|TRBJ2-7
CASSLGSSDEQYF
>TRBV28|TRBJ2-1
CASSWEAGGRNEQFF
>TRBV7-2|TRBJ2-7
CASSLGTTGEQYF
>TRBV28|TRBJ2-1
CASTLQGAGGPLYNEQFF
>TRBV30|TRBJ2-1
CAWSGEGKSYNEQFF
>TRBV27|TRBJ2-1
CASSLTQTGYNEQFF
>TRBV12-3/TRBV12-4|TRBJ2-5
CASSFWGKETQYF
>TRBV24-1|TRBJ2-7
CATSDFQGYEQYF
>TRBV29-1|TRBJ1-1
CSVFPAGHGAGVRDTEAFF
>TRBV25-1|TRBJ2-1
CSSSAGQYNEQFF
>TRBV19|TRBJ2-2
CASSIIGGLGELFF
>TRBV28|TRBJ1-2
CASSFLGPYRQGVPYSGYTF
>TRBV29-1|TRBJ2-1
CTALAGGPNPFF